Presented here are 17 T cell receptor beta chains from one specimen sequenced in a study of blood T cell repertoires in COVID-19. Sequencing used immunoSEQ multiplex PCR; TCRdb keeps in-frame clones, though not all of them. The sample includes fewer than 250,000 clones, roughly 85% of them seen just once. Source material: peripheral blood. Every receptor here comes from a man aged 40-49 years with acute or convalescent COVID-19.

This chain joins TRBV5-4 and TRBJ1-6; TRBD1 might be the D (6 bases). Deletions cut 1 base from V and 9 bases from J, with 14 bases between. Germline V gives CDR1 SGHNT, CDR2 YYREEE (reference sequence). The CDR3 length is 15 residues. The chain's CDR3 is CASSLTGKSGSPLHF. The CDR3 DNA follows: TGTGCCAGCAGCTTGACAGGGAAGTCAGGTTCACCCCTCCACTTT.

This clone was found a few times. V is TRBV12-3 or TRBV12-4 and J is TRBJ1-2, with TRBD1 identical over 7 bases. V lost 3 bases, J lost 9 bases, and 7 bases stayed unmatched. CDR3 length: 13 amino acids. The chain's CDR3 is CASSFGTAFSYTF. The CDR3, as DNA: TGTGCCAGCAGTTTCGGGACAGCATTTAGCTACACCTTC.

The rearrangement uses TRBV5-5 and TRBJ1-2, with D unresolved. The germline V gene has CDR1 SGHKS and CDR2 YYEKEE (reference sequence). V gave up 1 base and J gave up 4 bases, with 8 bases separating them. The CDR3 runs 13 residues. In DNA, the CDR3 is TGTGCCAGCAGCTTGAGCCTATCCTATGGCTACACCTTC. It translates to CASSLSLSYGYTF.

This clone has a single count. The rearrangement links TRBV28 to TRBJ1-5; D is unresolved. Germline CDR1 and CDR2: MDHEN and SYDVKM. CDR3 length equals 12 residues. Trimming left V 8 bases short and J 1 base short, with 6 bases between. CDR3 sequence reads: CASARSNQPQHF. CDR3 coding DNA: TGTGCCAGCGCGAGAAGCAATCAGCCCCAGCATTTT.

The chain combines TRBV6-4 with TRBJ2-3, with TRBD1 matching over 7 bases. The germline gives CDR1 MRHNA, CDR2 SNTAGT. The CDR3 extends over 13 amino acids. V lost 3 bases, J lost 11 bases, and 8 bases stayed unmatched. The CDR3 nucleotides are TGTGCCAGCAGTGAAAGGGGGCAGATAAAGCAGTATTTT. Amino acid sequence: CASSERGQIKQYF.

In its sample, this clone was seen once. The V call is TRBV5-6, the J call TRBJ2-7, with TRBD1 as a possible D gene (6 bases). V was trimmed by 4 bases and J by 0 bases, leaving 14 bases between them. CDR1 and CDR2 from the germline V gene are SGHDT and YYEEEE. This CDR3 contains 15 residues. For the CDR3, the DNA is TGTGCCAGCAGCCCTCGGTTGGACAGCTCCTACGAGCAGTACTTC. The encoded protein is CASSPRLDSSYEQYF.

This chain joins TRBV27 and TRBJ1-1; 9 bases line up with TRBD1. The CDR3 has 15 amino acids. Germline lookup yields CDR1 MNHEY and CDR2 SMNVEV (reference sequence). The V and J ends lost 5 bases and 7 bases, in that order; junction bases with no gene match: 11. This CDR3 is CASSPSDRGAIEAFF. CDR3 nucleotides: TGTGCCAGCAGTCCGTCGGACAGGGGAGCTATTGAAGCTTTCTTT.

CDR3 coding DNA: TGCGCCAGCAGCCAAGATAGAACAGTTTTAAACTATGGCTACACCTTC. Translation gives CASSQDRTVLNYGYTF. The chain recombines TRBV4-3 with TRBJ1-2; D remains ambiguous. CDR1 and CDR2 from the germline V gene are LGHNA and YSLEER. V lost 0 bases and J 2 bases, leaving 13 bases between the germline ends. The CDR3 covers 16 residues.

Remarks on this clone: An end of the junction does not agree with germline; a read error may underlie this. The V call is TRBV14, the J call TRBJ2-2; D perhaps matches TRBD2 (5 bases). CDR1 SGHDN and CDR2 FVKESK come from the germline V gene. The length of the CDR3 is 16 residues. The CDR3 is CASSQNLARNSGELFF. DNA of the CDR3: TGTGCCAGCAGCCAGAATCTAGCCCGGAACAGCGGGGAGCTGTTTTTT.

The chain uses TRBV5-4 and TRBJ1-1, with 8 bases lining up with TRBD1. V dropped 2 bases and J dropped 1; count of bases not matched to a gene: 1. Germline loops: CDR1 SGHNT, CDR2 YYREEE (reference sequence). This CDR3 spans 14 amino acids. The CDR3 coding sequence is TGTGCCAGCAGCTTCACAGGGGGGAACACTGAAGCTTTCTTT. It encodes CASSFTGGNTEAFF.

The V and J genes are TRBV4-1 and TRBJ2-3; D is perhaps TRBD2 (6 bases). There are 15 residues in the CDR3. V shed 5 bases and J shed 1 base, with 13 bases lying between them. Germline CDR1 MGHRA, CDR2 YSYEKL. CDR3 region: CASSGGDSRTDTQYF. CDR3 coding DNA: TGCGCCAGCAGCGGCGGGGACTCCCGCACAGATACGCAGTATTTT.

V is TRBV19 and J is TRBJ1-2, with 7 bases lining up with TRBD1. The CDR3 consists of 15 residues. The V segment lost 3 bases and the J segment 4 bases; nucleotides outside the gene matches: 8. Germline assignment: CDR1 LNHDA and CDR2 SQIVND (reference sequence). The CDR3 DNA sequence: TGTGCCAGTAGTATTGGAACAGGGGTTGCCTATGGCTACACCTTC. This codes for CASSIGTGVAYGYTF.

The genes are TRBV30 and TRBJ1-4, with D possibly matching TRBD1 (5 bases). The CDR3 consists of 15 residues. V was pared by 0 bases and J by 8 bases, with 16 bases between. In germline, CDR1 is GTSNPN, CDR2 SVGIG (reference sequence). DNA for the CDR3: TGTGCCTGGAGTGTACCAGAACCGCGGGGGGAAAAACTGTTTTTT. Protein sequence: CAWSVPEPRGEKLFF. Filled out from reference TRBV30 and TRBJ1-4, the complete variable domain reads SQTIHQWPATLVQPVGSPLSLECTVEGTSNPNLYWYRQAAGRGLQLLFYSVGIGQISSEVPQNLSASRPQDRQFILSSKKLLLSDSGFYLCAWSVPEPRGEKLFFGSGTQLSVL.

This clone showed up just once. The V call is TRBV11-1, the J call TRBJ2-7, with 9 bases fitting TRBD1. The germline gives CDR1 SGHAT, CDR2 FQDESV (reference sequence). CDR3 length: 16 residues. The J segment lost 1 base and the V segment lost 3 bases, leaving 7 bases of the junction unmatched. DNA for the CDR3: TGTGCCAGCAGCTTCTCCGCCGGGACAGGGTCCTACGAGCAGTACTTC. It encodes CASSFSAGTGSYEQYF.

The chain employs TRBV19 and TRBJ2-3, with 15 bases identical to TRBD2. CDR3 size: 18 residues. The germline CDR1 and CDR2 sequences are LNHDA and SQIVND (reference sequence). V was pared by 5 bases and J by 4 bases, with 10 bases of the junction left unmatched. The CDR3 DNA sequence: TGTGCCAGTAGTTCGGGACTAGCGGGGGGCTCTGGGGCAGATACGCAGTATTTT. Amino acids: CASSSGLAGGSGADTQYF.

CDR3 DNA sequence: TGTGCCAGCAGTTCCGAGCCCAGAGCGAATCAGCCCCAGCATTTT. Its protein product is CASSSEPRANQPQHF. This chain uses TRBV6-5 with TRBJ1-5; D unresolved. Germline V lookup: CDR1 MNHEY, CDR2 SVGAGI. The V end was cut by 4 bases, the J end by 4 bases, with 14 bases between. The CDR3 has 15 residues.

Only a few counts were recorded for this clone. The CDR3 coding sequence is TGTGCCAGCAGACGGGGGGAGAACACTGAAGCTTTCTTT. Translated: CASRRGENTEAFF. The rearrangement uses TRBV3-1 (or the pseudogene TRBV3-2) and TRBJ1-1; tentative D call: TRBD1 (5 bases). The germline V gene has CDR1 LGHDT and CDR2 YNNKEL (reference sequence). V was clipped by 6 bases and J by 1 base, with 9 bases between them. CDR3 length: 13 residues.